The present entry profiles one T cell receptor beta chain with its context. The data originate from a study of blood T cell repertoires in COVID-19. The data were produced by immunoSEQ multiplex PCR, yet TCRdb's version contains in-frame clones alone and is incomplete. This sample has over 120,000 clones, with 85% to 90% found just once. The sample comprised PBMCs or T cells enriched from blood (not recorded which). The source is a man in his sixties who had recovered from COVID-19.

The CDR3 nucleotides read TGTGCCAGTAGTATAGAATGGGCGGGAGGTTACAATGAGCAGTTCTTC. Translating it yields CASSIEWAGGYNEQFF. This chain links TRBV19 with TRBJ2-1; TRBD2 agrees at 8 bases. Germline assignment: CDR1 LNHDA and CDR2 SQIVND (reference sequence). With 0 bases clipped from V and 4 bases from J, the junction kept 5 bases outside the gene matches. The CDR3 covers 16 residues.